The clone carrying this T cell receptor beta chain occurred once. The sample belongs to a study of blood T cell repertoires in COVID-19. Authors' data handling: Estimation of nucleated cell counts was performed using reference gene primer amplification. Repertoires were generated with immunoSEQ multiplex PCR, while TCRdb's copy carries only in-frame clones and drops some. V and J calls and clone size are as listed in that table; D and trimming were resolved from the DNA. Of a few hundred thousand clones listed, about 86% are singletons. Material for sequencing was peripheral blood. This clonotype was obtained from a young woman who had recovered from COVID-19.

Here the CDR3 DNA reads TGTGCCAGCAGCTTAGCGGCGGGGACGGCCTACGAGCAGTACTTC. Translating it yields CASSLAAGTAYEQYF. This rearrangement joins TRBV7-9 to TRBJ2-7; D perhaps matches TRBD2 (6 bases). V dropped 0 bases and J dropped 2 bases, with 11 bases sitting between them. The CDR3 loop spans 15 amino acids. CDR1 and CDR2 from the germline V gene are SEHNR and FQNEAQ (reference sequence).